Below, 9 T cell receptor beta chains from the same sample are listed, as sequenced in a study of cytomegalovirus exposure and HLA in healthy donors. The assay was immunoSEQ multiplex PCR, and TCRdb's table has in-frame clones only and misses some. This table holds 100,000 to 150,000 clones, about 91% found once. Sequencing was performed on PBMCs. The receptors were gathered from a woman between 18 and 30 years old in good health and CMV-seronegative.

The chain carries TRBV30 and TRBJ1-1; 9 bases fit TRBD1. V shed 2 bases, J shed 3 bases, and the junction held 4 bases outside the gene matches. Germline V gene sequence: CDR1 GTSNPN, CDR2 SVGIG (reference sequence). This CDR3 has 14 residues. The CDR3 loop is CAWSRGTGYTEAFF. The DNA for the CDR3 is TGTGCCTGGAGTAGGGGGACAGGGTACACTGAAGCTTTCTTT.

The V call is TRBV7-2, the J call TRBJ2-7; weak D call: TRBD2 (6 bases). V was pared by 1 base and J by 12 bases, with 13 bases between. The V gene's germline CDR1 is SGHTA and CDR2 FQGNSA. The CDR3 spans 12 residues. The CDR3 sequence is CASSLGDSTPYF. In DNA form, the CDR3 reads TGTGCCAGCAGCTTAGGGGACTCCACCCCGTACTTC.

The chain has TRBV28 and TRBJ2-7; tentative D call: TRBD2 (5 bases). In germline, CDR1 is MDHEN, CDR2 SYDVKM. Between the trimmed V and J ends, which lost 5 bases and 4 bases, there was a span of 9 bases. CDR3 length equals 12 residues. DNA for the CDR3: TGTGCCAGCAGTATCCCGGGGTACGAGCAGTACGTC. Translating it yields CASSIPGYEQYV.

The V gene is TRBV7-2, the J gene TRBJ1-1, with 7 bases lining up with TRBD1. The germline gives CDR1 SGHTA, CDR2 FQGNSA. V lost 5 bases and J lost 4; bases outside the gene matches: 10. The CDR3 contains 15 residues. The CDR3 nucleotides read TGTGCCAGCAGCGCATCGACAGGGTACCCCACTGAAGCTTTCTTT. Translated, it gives CASSASTGYPTEAFF.

The genes are TRBV28 and TRBJ2-7; D gene uncertain. The CDR3 is made up of 12 amino acids. Trimming stripped 3 bases from V and 5 bases from J, with 8 bases between. Germline V gene data show CDR1 as MDHEN and CDR2 as SYDVKM. The CDR3 here is CASSLRSHEQYV. CDR3 DNA: TGTGCCAGCAGTTTGAGGTCCCACGAGCAGTACGTC.

The rearrangement uses TRBV6-1 and TRBJ1-4; a possible D gene is TRBD1 (5 bases). The V and J ends lost 7 bases and 7 bases respectively, with 19 bases between them. CDR1 and CDR2 (germline): MNHNS, SASEGT. The CDR3 extends over 15 amino acids. The CDR3 nucleotides read TGTGCCAGCACGCTGGGTAGGCAGGGATCTGAAAAACTGTTTTTT. Protein: CASTLGRQGSEKLFF.

The V and J genes are TRBV27 and TRBJ1-1; D is ambiguous. The CDR3 covers 13 residues. The V end lost 7 bases, the J end lost 6 bases, and 15 bases lay between the germline ends. The germline V gene encodes CDR1 MNHEY and CDR2 SMNVEV (reference sequence). In nucleotides, the CDR3 is TGTGCCAGCAAATCCCAGTTGGTCCCTGAAGCTTTCTTT. Translated: CASKSQLVPEAFF.

The chain couples TRBV5-6 to TRBJ2-2; maybe TRBD1 (5 bases). Trimming stripped 3 bases from V and 6 bases from J, with 15 bases between. Per germline, CDR1 SGHDT and CDR2 YYEEEE. This CDR3 is built from 15 residues. CDR3 sequence reads: CASSSDQGAPGELFF. In DNA form, the CDR3 reads TGTGCCAGCAGCTCCGACCAGGGTGCCCCCGGGGAGCTGTTTTTT.

This clone was picked up a small number of times. The CDR3 bases are TGTGCCAGCGCCCGACAGGGCGGCGAGACCCAGTACTTC. Protein sequence: CASARQGGETQYF. This rearrangement joins TRBV2 to TRBJ2-5; 7 bases are a match to TRBD1. Germline lookup yields CDR1 SNHLY and CDR2 FYNNEI. This CDR3 is built from 13 residues. The ends lost 8 bases at V and 5 bases at J; junction bases unmatched: 8.